Below, 23 T cell receptor beta chains from the same sample are listed, as sequenced in a study of shared clonotypes between healthy human individuals. Only CD45RO-negative cells positively selected for CCR7 counted as naive CD8 cells, so terminally differentiated effector memory CD45RA+ cells were excluded. TCRdb's copy holds only in-frame clones and misses some; the assay was immunoSEQ multiplex PCR. The sample carries about 580,000 clones, nearly 98% recorded once. Sequencing was done on a sample of naive CD8+ T cells sorted from blood. These TCRs come from a man aged 25-45 years in good health.

The V gene is TRBV12-2, the J gene TRBJ2-7. TRBV12-2 is marked as a pseudogene. The CDR3 sequence is 14 residues long. The CDR3 nucleotides read TGTGCAAGTCGCTCAATAGGATTTAACTACGAGCAGTACTTC. This translates into CASRSIGFNYEQYF.

The J gene is TRBJ2-3, the V gene TRBV4-3; 7 bases agree with TRBD2. After removal of 2 bases from V and 5 bases from J, the junction contained 7 bases not matched to a gene. The CDR3 covers 15 residues. In germline, CDR1 is LGHNA, CDR2 YSLEER. The DNA of the CDR3 is TGCGCCAGCAGCCAACGAGAGGGGAGGGGAGATACGCAGTATTTT. This translates into CASSQREGRGDTQYF.

The rearrangement joins TRBV7-6 to TRBJ2-7; 12 nucleotides agree with TRBD2. V gave up 4 bases and J gave up 3 bases; unmatched junction bases: 7. Germline V gene data show CDR1 as SGHVS and CDR2 as FNYEAQ. The CDR3 is 16 residues long. CDR3 sequence reads: CASSSGLAGKHYEQYF. The CDR3 DNA reads TGTGCCAGCAGCTCCGGACTAGCGGGAAAGCACTACGAGCAGTACTTC.

The chain has TRBV7-9 and TRBJ2-7, with unresolved D. The V end was cut by 2 bases, the J end by 0 bases, with 8 bases between. This CDR3 comprises 14 residues. CDR1 SEHNR and CDR2 FQNEAQ come from the germline V gene (reference sequence). Written as DNA, the CDR3 is TGTGCCAGCAGCTTAAGCGAGAGCTCCTACGAGCAGTACTTC. As protein: CASSLSESSYEQYF.

The chain is built from TRBV29-1 and TRBJ1-2, with D possibly TRBD1 on 5 matching bases. Per germline, CDR1 SQVTM and CDR2 ANQGSEA. This CDR3 region has 12 residues. Trimming left V 0 bases short and J 7 bases short, with 9 bases between. DNA of the CDR3: TGCAGCGTTGAAGAGGACAATCCTGGCTACACCTTC. Amino acids: CSVEEDNPGYTF. Based on the CDR3 plus reference TRBV29-1 and TRBJ1-2, the full variable domain is SAVISQKPSRDICQRGTSLTIQCQVDSQVTMMFWYRQQPGQSLTLIATANQGSEATYESGFVIDKFPISRPNLTFSTLTVSNMSPEDSSIYLCSVEEDNPGYTFGSGTRLTVV.

The J gene is TRBJ1-2, the V gene TRBV5-1; tentative D call: TRBD1 (5 bases). Germline CDR1 reads SGHRS; CDR2 reads YFSETQ. The CDR3 consists of 13 residues. Trimming left V 4 bases short and J 4 bases short, with 11 bases between. Here the CDR3 reads CASSQKTAYGYTF. The CDR3 bases are TGCGCCAGCAGCCAGAAGACAGCCTATGGCTACACCTTC.

The chain carries TRBV19 and TRBJ1-5; D not certain. V was trimmed by 4 bases and J by 9 bases, leaving 22 bases between them. Looked up from germline, CDR1 is LNHDA and CDR2 is SQIVND (reference sequence). The CDR3 spans 16 residues. For the CDR3, the DNA is TGTGCCAGTAGTAAAGAAGCGGCAGGCCCGTCGTGGCCCCAGCATTTT. It is translated as CASSKEAAGPSWPQHF.

In DNA form, the CDR3 reads TGCAGCGTTGTTAAGGAATCCTACAATGAGCAGTTCTTC. Translating gives CSVVKESYNEQFF. The V gene is TRBV29-1, the J gene TRBJ2-1; D uncertain. Trimming took off 4 bases at V and 1 base at J, with 8 bases between the two ends. This CDR3 has 13 residues. Germline CDR1 is SQVTM and CDR2 is ANQGSEA.

The chain joins TRBV27 to TRBJ2-7; 9 positions match TRBD1. V trimming: 5 bases; J trimming: 3 bases; junction bases outside the gene matches: 14. CDR3 size: 17 residues. CDR1 is MNHEY, CDR2 SMNVEV, per germline (reference sequence). CDR3 in amino acids: CASSPGQGMRSGYEQYF. For the CDR3, the DNA is TGTGCCAGCAGTCCGGGACAGGGAATGAGGTCGGGCTACGAGCAGTACTTC.

The V call is TRBV29-1, the J call TRBJ1-2; D remains ambiguous. The CDR3 totals 11 residues. V lost 6 bases to trimming and J lost 5 bases, with 10 bases between them. Germline V gene sequence: CDR1 SQVTM, CDR2 ANQGSEA. This CDR3 is CSVETLYGYTF. In DNA form, the CDR3 reads TGCAGCGTGGAGACCCTTTATGGCTACACCTTC.

The chain is built from TRBV7-9 and TRBJ2-7; 7 positions match TRBD1. CDR3 length equals 16 residues. Germline CDR1 and CDR2: SEHNR and FQNEAQ (reference sequence). After removal of 4 bases from V and 3 bases from J, the junction contained 12 bases not matched to a gene. The CDR3 nucleotides are TGTGCCAGCAGCTCCACTCAGACAGGGTCGGGCTACGAGCAGTACTTC. Translating gives CASSSTQTGSGYEQYF.

This chain uses TRBV7-9 with TRBJ2-7, with TRBD2 as a possible D gene (5 bases). CDR3 length equals 14 residues. V was clipped by 4 bases and J by 3 bases, with 13 bases between them. Looked up from germline, CDR1 is SEHNR and CDR2 is FQNEAQ (reference sequence). The CDR3 loop reads CASSSGSDYYEQYF. The CDR3 DNA sequence: TGTGCCAGCAGCTCGGGGTCTGATTACTACGAGCAGTACTTC.

V gene TRBV7-7 combines with J gene TRBJ1-1; no clear D gene. CDR1 is SSHAT, CDR2 FNYEAQ, per germline (reference sequence). Trimming took off 11 bases at V and 3 bases at J, with 13 bases between the two ends. The CDR3 has 12 residues. In DNA, the CDR3 is TGTGCCCCAAAGGTGAACCACACTGAAGCTTTCTTT. Its translation is CAPKVNHTEAFF.

This clone was observed a single time. The gene calls are TRBV6-1 and TRBJ2-7, with 11 nucleotides matching TRBD2. The CDR3 is made up of 17 amino acids. V lost 1 base, J lost 4 bases, and 9 bases stayed unmatched. Looked up from germline, CDR1 is MNHNS and CDR2 is SASEGT. CDR3 DNA sequence: TGTGCCAGCAGTGAAGGTGGCCCGACTAGCGGGGAATACGAGCAGTACTTC. This translates into CASSEGGPTSGEYEQYF.

Comment on this clone: Other DNA variants within this sample encode the same CDR3. The chain couples TRBV5-1 to TRBJ1-4, with TRBD1 matching over 7 bases. CDR1 and CDR2 from the germline V gene are SGHRS and YFSETQ. The V segment lost 4 bases and the J segment 6 bases; nucleotides outside the gene matches: 6. This CDR3 has 14 amino acids. For the CDR3, the DNA is TGCGCCAGCAGCCCCACCGGGACAGATGAAAAACTGTTTTTT. Translation gives CASSPTGTDEKLFF.

This clone has only a few counts. The rearrangement links TRBV2 to TRBJ1-2; perhaps TRBD1 as D (5 bases). V lost 8 bases, J lost 4 bases, and 11 bases lay in between. The germline CDR1 and CDR2 sequences are SNHLY and FYNNEI. The CDR3 runs to 12 residues. The DNA for the CDR3 is TGTGCCAGCTATACAGGCCCCTATGGCTACACCTTC. It specifies CASYTGPYGYTF.

The V call is TRBV4-3, the J call TRBJ1-2; the D gene is possibly TRBD1 (6 bases). The V end was cut by 0 bases, the J end by 7 bases, with 9 bases between. Germline V gene lookup returns CDR1 LGHNA and CDR2 YSLEER. The CDR3 loop spans 13 amino acids. CDR3 amino acids: CASSQETGSGYTF. CDR3 nucleotide sequence: TGCGCCAGCAGCCAAGAAACAGGGAGTGGCTACACCTTC.

The chain combines TRBV19 with TRBJ1-5; a possible D gene is TRBD1 (5 bases). The CDR3 sequence is 14 residues long. Between the trimmed V and J ends, which lost 7 bases and 10 bases, there was a span of 20 bases. Germline CDR1 is LNHDA and CDR2 is SQIVND (reference sequence). CDR3 coding DNA: TGTGCCAGTACCTCGGGACGGACTTTGGAACCCCAGCATTTT. Amino acid sequence: CASTSGRTLEPQHF.

V gene TRBV10-3 combines with J gene TRBJ2-7, with TRBD1 matching over 9 bases. The V gene's germline CDR1 is ENHRY and CDR2 SYGVKD. V dropped 3 bases and J dropped 3; count of bases not matched to a gene: 3. The CDR3 length is 14 residues. The CDR3 DNA sequence: TGTGCCATCAGTGAACAGGGGGCTGGCTACGAGCAGTACTTC. It is translated as CAISEQGAGYEQYF.

This sequence joins TRBV7-9 and TRBJ2-7; 7 bases align to TRBD1. Looked up from germline, CDR1 is SEHNR and CDR2 is FQNEAQ (reference sequence). V lost 5 bases, J lost 6 bases, and 7 bases stayed unmatched. The length of the CDR3 is 13 residues. The chain's CDR3 is CASSLGTVGEQYF. Here the CDR3 DNA reads TGTGCCAGCAGCCTGGGGACAGTCGGCGAGCAGTACTTC.

The V gene is TRBV29-1, the J gene TRBJ1-1; D unresolved. The germline gives CDR1 SQVTM, CDR2 ANQGSEA. CDR3 length: 14 residues. Trimming pared 4 bases from V and 0 bases from J, leaving 12 bases between. CDR3 sequence reads: CSVVPGSMNTEAFF. CDR3 DNA: TGCAGCGTTGTACCGGGGAGCATGAACACTGAAGCTTTCTTT.

The CDR3 protein is CASSLVVHYNEQFF. CDR3 bases: TGTGCCAGCAGCTTAGTCGTTCACTACAATGAGCAGTTCTTC. The genes are TRBV7-9 and TRBJ2-1; D is unresolved. V lost 1 base and J lost 3, with 7 bases in between. The CDR3 length is 14 residues. Germline V gives CDR1 SEHNR, CDR2 FQNEAQ (reference sequence). Full variable domain (outside the CDR3, taken from reference TRBV7-9 and TRBJ2-1): DTGVSQNPRHKITKRGQNVTFRCDPISEHNRLYWYRQTLGQGPEFLTYFQNEAQLEKSRLLSDRFSAERPKGSFSTLEIQRTEQGDSAMYLCASSLVVHYNEQFFGPGTRLTVL.

On this clone itself: At one end the junction does not follow the germline gene, possibly because of a read error. In nucleotides, the CDR3 is TGTGCCAGCAACTTGGGGGTGTACACTGAAGCTTTCTTT. It encodes CASNLGVYTEAFF. This rearrangement joins TRBV5-8 to TRBJ1-1, with D possibly matching TRBD1 (5 bases). The CDR3 is made up of 13 amino acids. Germline V gives CDR1 SGHTS, CDR2 YDEGEE.